The sequence of this TCR beta chain was determined in a study of neurological immune-mediated disorders. Per the germline V gene, CDR1 is SGHTA and CDR2 is FQGNSA. This CDR3 is 15 amino acids long. V was pared by 5 bases and J by 2 bases, with 13 bases between. TCRdb processed the 5' RACE reads anew with MiXCR; each CDR3 protein has one entry. The sample lists fewer than 70,000 distinct CDR3 sequences; 9.7% were seen once. Time point indicated: longitudinal time-point 2. At least ten counts were recorded for this clonotype. The chain recombines TRBV7-2 with TRBJ2-1; D is undetermined. Specimen: PBMCs. This clonotype was obtained from a man younger than 40 in good health. Here the CDR3 reads CASSPTTNTYNEQFF. CDR3 in DNA: TGTGCCAGCAGCCCGACGACAAACACCTACAATGAGCAGTTCTTC.